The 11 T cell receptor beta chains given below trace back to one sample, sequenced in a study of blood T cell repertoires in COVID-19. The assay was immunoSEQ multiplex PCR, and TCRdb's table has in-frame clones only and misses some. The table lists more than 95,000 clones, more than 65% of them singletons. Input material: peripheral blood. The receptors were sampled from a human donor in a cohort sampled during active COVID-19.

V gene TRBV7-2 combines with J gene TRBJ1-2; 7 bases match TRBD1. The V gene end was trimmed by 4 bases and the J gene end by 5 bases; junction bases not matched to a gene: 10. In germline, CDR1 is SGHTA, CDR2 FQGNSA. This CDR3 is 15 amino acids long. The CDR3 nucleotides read TGTGCCAGCAGCTGGACAGGACTCTCGCGATATGGCTACACCTTC. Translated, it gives CASSWTGLSRYGYTF. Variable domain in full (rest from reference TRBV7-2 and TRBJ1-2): GAGVSQSPSNKVTEKGKDVELRCDPISGHTALYWYRQSLGQGLEFLIYFQGNSAPDKSGLPSDRFSAERTGGSVSTLTIQRTQQEDSAVYLCASSWTGLSRYGYTFGSGTRLTVV.

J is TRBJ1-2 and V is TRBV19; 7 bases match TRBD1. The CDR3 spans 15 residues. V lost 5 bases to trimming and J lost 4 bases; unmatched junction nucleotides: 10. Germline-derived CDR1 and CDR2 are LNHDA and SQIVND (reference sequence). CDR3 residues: CASSPAGTAPYGYTF. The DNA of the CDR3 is TGTGCCAGTAGTCCTGCCGGGACAGCCCCCTATGGCTACACCTTC.

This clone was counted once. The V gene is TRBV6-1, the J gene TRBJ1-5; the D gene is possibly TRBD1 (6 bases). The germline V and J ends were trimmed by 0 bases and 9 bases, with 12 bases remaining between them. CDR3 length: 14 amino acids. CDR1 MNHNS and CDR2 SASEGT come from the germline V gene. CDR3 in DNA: TGTGCCAGCAGTGAAGCCCAGTCAGGGGCGCCCCAGCATTTT. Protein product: CASSEAQSGAPQHF.

Here the CDR3 DNA reads TGTGCCAGCAGCTTAAAGGGACAGGAGTCTTCCTACGAGCAGTACTTC. Protein sequence: CASSLKGQESSYEQYF. The V and J genes are TRBV7-9 and TRBJ2-7; TRBD1 agrees at 8 bases. Germline CDR1 and CDR2: SEHNR and FQNEAQ (reference sequence). Germline trimming cut 2 bases from V and 1 base from J; bases unmatched to any gene: 7. The CDR3 covers 16 residues.

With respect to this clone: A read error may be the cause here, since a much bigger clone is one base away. The CDR3 coding sequence is TGTGCCAGCAGACCGGGACAGGGGGCCTACGAGCAGTACTTC. As protein: CASRPGQGAYEQYF. The chain joins TRBV28 to TRBJ2-7; 11 bases fit TRBD1. V dropped 6 bases and J dropped 2; count of bases not matched to a gene: 3. This CDR3 is built from 14 residues. From germline, CDR1 is MDHEN and CDR2 SYDVKM. Filled out from reference TRBV28 and TRBJ2-7, the complete variable domain reads DVKVTQSSRYLVKRTGEKVFLECVQDMDHENMFWYRQDPGLGLRLIYFSYDVKMKEKGDIPEGYSVSREKKERFSLILESASTNQTSMYLCASRPGQGAYEQYFGPGTRLTVT.

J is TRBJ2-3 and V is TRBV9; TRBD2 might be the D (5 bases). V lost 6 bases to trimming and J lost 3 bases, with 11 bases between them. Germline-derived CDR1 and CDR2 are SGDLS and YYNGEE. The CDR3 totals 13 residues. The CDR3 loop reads CASKSGSTDTQYF. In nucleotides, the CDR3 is TGTGCCAGCAAAAGCGGTTCTACAGATACGCAGTATTTT.

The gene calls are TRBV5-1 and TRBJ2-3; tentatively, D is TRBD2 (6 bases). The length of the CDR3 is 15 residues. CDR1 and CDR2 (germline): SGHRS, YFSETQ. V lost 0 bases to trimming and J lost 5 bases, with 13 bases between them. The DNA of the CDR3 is TGCGCCAGCAGCTTGGGAGGGCGGGGAGGAGATACGCAGTATTTT. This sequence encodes CASSLGGRGGDTQYF.

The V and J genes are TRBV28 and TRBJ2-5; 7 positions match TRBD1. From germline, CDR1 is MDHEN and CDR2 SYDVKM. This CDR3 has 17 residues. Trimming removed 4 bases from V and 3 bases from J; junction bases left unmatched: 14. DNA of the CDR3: TGTGCCAGCAGTTCTGCGATACAGGGGCTGGGGGAAGAGACCCAGTACTTC. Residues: CASSSAIQGLGEETQYF.

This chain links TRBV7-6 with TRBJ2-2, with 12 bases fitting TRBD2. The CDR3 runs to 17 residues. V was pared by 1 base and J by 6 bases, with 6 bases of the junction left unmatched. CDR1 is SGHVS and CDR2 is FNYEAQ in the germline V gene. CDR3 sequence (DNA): TGTGCCAGCAGCTTAGTGACTAGCGGGAGTCGAGCCGGGGAGCTGTTTTTT. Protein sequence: CASSLVTSGSRAGELFF.

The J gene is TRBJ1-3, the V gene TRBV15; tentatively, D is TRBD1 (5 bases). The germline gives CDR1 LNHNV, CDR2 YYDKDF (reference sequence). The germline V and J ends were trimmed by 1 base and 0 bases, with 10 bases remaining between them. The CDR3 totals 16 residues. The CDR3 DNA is TGTGCCACCAGCAGAGTCGGCGGGACCTCTGGAAACACCATATATTTT. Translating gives CATSRVGGTSGNTIYF.

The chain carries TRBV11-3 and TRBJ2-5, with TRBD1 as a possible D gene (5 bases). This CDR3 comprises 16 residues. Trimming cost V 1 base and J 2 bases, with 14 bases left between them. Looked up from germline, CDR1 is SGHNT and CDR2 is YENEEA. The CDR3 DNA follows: TGTGCCAGCAGCTTAGCCGCCCCAGGGCTTCAAGAGACCCAGTACTTC. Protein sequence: CASSLAAPGLQETQYF. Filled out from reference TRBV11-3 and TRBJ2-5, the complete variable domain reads EAGVVQSPRYKIIEKKQPVAFWCNPISGHNTLYWYLQNLGQGPELLIRYENEEAVDDSQLPKDRFSAERLKGVDSTLKIQPAELGDSAVYLCASSLAAPGLQETQYFGPGTRLLVL.